One sample yielded the 10 T cell receptor beta chains listed below, sequenced in a study of blood T cell repertoires in COVID-19. Produced via immunoSEQ multiplex PCR; TCRdb's table is partial and in-frame only. Of roughly 190,000 clones in the sample, roughly 82% are singletons; the top ten hold approximately 8%. The sample consisted of peripheral blood. Receptors were obtained from a woman aged 55-70 years with COVID-19, enrolled during active disease.

This clone has a single count. This chain joins TRBV2 and TRBJ1-1; tentative D call: TRBD1 (5 bases). Germline CDR1 and CDR2: SNHLY and FYNNEI. The CDR3 has 14 amino acids. Trimming stripped 6 bases from V and 3 bases from J, with 14 bases between. The DNA of the CDR3 is TGTGCCAGCAGGGGCCCAAGGGGCGACACTGAAGCTTTCTTT. Translated, it gives CASRGPRGDTEAFF.

The V call is TRBV29-1, the J call TRBJ2-3, with TRBD1 matching 8 bases. The trim removed 4 bases at V and 5 bases at J, leaving 5 bases unmatched. Germline CDR1 is SQVTM and CDR2 is ANQGSEA. This CDR3 contains 13 residues. CDR3 in amino acids: CSVARGPGDTQYF. As DNA, the CDR3 is TGCAGCGTTGCCAGGGGGCCTGGAGATACGCAGTATTTT.

The genes are TRBV2 and TRBJ2-3; 10 bases match TRBD2. The ends lost 6 bases at V and 0 bases at J; junction bases unmatched: 6. The CDR3 is 16 residues long. CDR1 SNHLY and CDR2 FYNNEI come from the germline V gene. The CDR3: CASSELAGPSTDTQYF. The CDR3 DNA sequence: TGTGCCAGCAGCGAACTAGCGGGGCCTAGCACAGATACGCAGTATTTT. Together with reference TRBV2 and TRBJ2-3, the CDR3 gives the full variable domain: EPEVTQTPSHQVTQMGQEVILRCVPISNHLYFYWYRQILGQKVEFLVSFYNNEISEKSEIFDDQFSVERPDGSNFTLKIRSTKLEDSAMYFCASSELAGPSTDTQYFGPGTRLTVL.

This clone appeared once. The chain carries TRBV5-1 and TRBJ1-4, with D possibly being TRBD1 (5 bases). Germline V gene sequence: CDR1 SGHRS, CDR2 YFSETQ. Trimming left V 0 bases short and J 8 bases short, with 14 bases between. CDR3 size: 15 residues. Here the CDR3 reads CASSLGTGTWEKLFF. The CDR3, as DNA: TGCGCCAGCAGCTTGGGTACCGGGACTTGGGAAAAACTGTTTTTT.

The chain uses TRBV30 and TRBJ1-4; 10 nucleotides match TRBD1. Germline values: CDR1 GTSNPN, CDR2 SVGIG (reference sequence). This CDR3 region has 13 residues. V lost 4 bases and J lost 8; bases outside the gene matches: 4. CDR3 in DNA: TGTGCCTGGACGGACAGGGGGAGGGAAAAACTGTTTTTT. It encodes CAWTDRGREKLFF.

The rearrangement uses TRBV19 and TRBJ1-5, with a possible D match to TRBD1 (5 bases). Germline loops: CDR1 LNHDA, CDR2 SQIVND (reference sequence). This CDR3 has 16 residues. Trimming took off 4 bases at V and 5 bases at J, with 18 bases between the two ends. The CDR3 sequence: CASSRRDSGPDQPQHF. In DNA, the CDR3 is TGTGCCAGTAGTAGGCGGGACTCCGGTCCTGATCAGCCCCAGCATTTT.

Points on this clone: The junction departs from germline at one end; a sequencing error may be responsible. The rearrangement uses TRBV7-7 and TRBJ2-2, with 7 bases matching TRBD2. CDR3 length equals 15 residues. CDR1 and CDR2 from the germline V gene are SSHAT and FNYEAQ (reference sequence). The CDR3 sequence: CASSFGGANTGELFF. The CDR3 DNA is TGTGCTAGCAGCTTTGGGGGGGCGAACACCGGGGAGCTGTTTTTT.

The gene calls are TRBV10-3 and TRBJ2-5; 11 nucleotides match TRBD2. CDR1 is ENHRY, CDR2 SYGVKD, per germline. The V segment lost 6 bases and the J segment 4 bases; nucleotides outside the gene matches: 13. This CDR3 is built from 17 residues. The CDR3 is CAIRDGGSGGAGETQYF. The CDR3 nucleotides read TGTGCCATCAGGGACGGAGGTAGCGGGGGGGCCGGAGAGACCCAGTACTTC.

The chain has TRBV2 and TRBJ1-3; 7 bases match TRBD1. The germline V gene encodes CDR1 SNHLY and CDR2 FYNNEI. V lost 3 bases, J lost 0 bases, and 2 bases stayed unmatched. The CDR3 loop spans 15 amino acids. In DNA form, the CDR3 reads TGTGCCAGCAGTGACAGGGGGTACTCTGGAAACACCATATATTTT. It translates to CASSDRGYSGNTIYF.

This clone showed up just once. The CDR3 sequence is CASINMAVTEAFF. In nucleotides, the CDR3 is TGTGCCAGCATCAACATGGCGGTCACTGAAGCTTTCTTT. The V call is TRBV5-5, the J call TRBJ1-1; D call uncertain. The CDR3 contains 13 residues. Germline CDR1 SGHKS, CDR2 YYEKEE (reference sequence). Trimming cost V 6 bases and J 4 bases, with 13 bases left between them.